This T cell receptor (beta chain) was identified in a study of Tregs in tolerant kidney transplant recipients. Study findings and constraints: Findings come from small patient numbers and require larger validation. The most relevant donor-specific Treg TCRbeta repertoire apparently came from expansion with activated donor B cells. Biological reproducibility was not directly addressed in this study.

Thawed PBMCs were FACS-sorted into unstimulated CD4+CD25+CD127- regulatory T cells, CD4+CD25- non-regulatory cells, CD4 and CD8 cells. Germline V gene sequence: CDR1 LNHDA, CDR2 SQIVND (reference sequence). V lost 3 bases to trimming and J lost 4 bases, with 7 bases between them. This CDR3 contains 13 residues. In regard to this clone: No antigen is known for it.

Assay used: immunoSEQ multiplex PCR; TCRdb lists only in-frame clones, some missing. The profile shows some 100,000 clones, about 91% of them singletons. The clonotype originates from a human donor in good health. The gene calls are TRBV19 and TRBJ1-5; the D is unclear. Source material: CD4+ T cells from blood. The DNA for the CDR3 is TGTGCCAGTAGTATTCAGGCTAATCAGCCCCAGCATTTT. This translates into CASSIQANQPQHF.